Shown below are 27 T cell receptor beta chains from a single sample sequenced in a study of CD4 T cells in relation to SARS-CoV-2 and coronaviruses. The protocol was immunoSEQ multiplex PCR, while the TCRdb copy is restricted to in-frame clones and leaves out a portion. The sample lists around 35,000 clones, under 90% seen once, with 3.5% to 5.5% in the top ten. Antigen specificity for these receptors is unknown. The specimen sequenced was naive CD4+ T cells from PBMCs, cultured in vitro. Regarding subset: naive CD4+ T cells isolated by negative enrichment. The source of these receptors is an adult with COVID-19.

Here the CDR3 reads CASTREGLAGFGILGEQYF. Written as DNA, the CDR3 is TGCGCCAGCACCCGGGAAGGACTAGCGGGTTTCGGCATTCTTGGGGAGCAGTACTTC. This chain joins TRBV23-1 and TRBJ2-7; 11 nucleotides agree with TRBD2. TRBV23-1 is an ORF for which the function is uncertain. With 7 bases clipped from V and 7 bases from J, the junction kept 24 bases outside the gene matches. This CDR3 comprises 19 residues.

J is TRBJ1-5 and V is TRBV6-5, with unresolved D. Germline assignment: CDR1 MNHEY and CDR2 SVGAGI. The CDR3 loop spans 14 amino acids. V was clipped by 5 bases and J by 4 bases, with 12 bases between them. The CDR3 sequence: CASSPGQVNQPQHF. DNA of the CDR3: TGTGCCAGCAGTCCCGGGCAGGTAAATCAGCCCCAGCATTTT.

The chain carries TRBV10-3 and TRBJ2-7, with D uncertain. The CDR3 is made up of 13 amino acids. Germline V gene data show CDR1 as ENHRY and CDR2 as SYGVKD. The V end lost 4 bases, the J end lost 7 bases, and 14 bases lay between the germline ends. CDR3 sequence: CAISGPAGTEQYF. In nucleotides, the CDR3 is TGTGCCATCAGTGGACCGGCAGGAACGGAGCAGTACTTC.

CDR3 amino acids: CASSGQGRSEQFF. The CDR3 coding sequence is TGTGCCAGCAGTGGGCAGGGGCGGAGTGAGCAGTTCTTC. V and J are TRBV2 and TRBJ2-1; possibly TRBD1 for D (6 bases). The CDR3 totals 13 residues. Trimming took off 4 bases at V and 9 bases at J, with 13 bases between the two ends. The germline gives CDR1 SNHLY, CDR2 FYNNEI.

The rearrangement uses TRBV5-1 and TRBJ1-2; a weak D match, TRBD1 (6 bases). Deletions cut 0 bases from V and 7 bases from J, with 16 bases between. There are 15 residues in the CDR3. Germline V gives CDR1 SGHRS, CDR2 YFSETQ. The DNA for the CDR3 is TGCGCCAGCAGCTTGGTACAGGGCAGCTACAGTGGCTACACCTTC. Translating gives CASSLVQGSYSGYTF.

This chain uses TRBV6-6 with TRBJ2-5, with D unclear. Germline V CDR1 and CDR2: MNHNY, SVGAGI (reference sequence). V was trimmed by 5 bases and J by 3 bases, leaving 4 bases between them. The CDR3 is made up of 11 amino acids. The CDR3 sequence: CASSHKETQYF. The CDR3 nucleotides are TGTGCCAGCAGTCATAAAGAGACCCAGTACTTC.

The chain links TRBV5-4 to TRBJ1-3; D is uncertain. This CDR3 contains 13 residues. The germline CDR1 and CDR2 sequences are SGHNT and YYREEE (reference sequence). The V and J ends lost 6 bases and 4 bases respectively, with 11 bases between them. The CDR3 sequence: CASTHSDGNTIYF. The CDR3, as DNA: TGTGCCAGCACCCATTCCGACGGAAACACCATATATTTT. The full variable domain, its missing parts supplied by reference TRBV5-4 and TRBJ1-3, is ETGVTQSPTHLIKTRGQQVTLRCSSQSGHNTVSWYQQALGQGPQFIFQYYREEENGRGNFPPRFSGLQFPNYSSELNVNALELDDSALYLCASTHSDGNTIYFGEGSWLTVV.

V usage is TRBV28 and J usage is TRBJ2-2; D not certain. Germline V CDR1 and CDR2: MDHEN, SYDVKM. CDR3 length: 13 residues. V lost 3 bases and J 0 bases, leaving 2 bases between the germline ends. CDR3 protein: CASSFPNTGELFF. The CDR3 DNA reads TGTGCCAGCAGTTTTCCGAACACCGGGGAGCTGTTTTTT.

V is TRBV11-2 and J is TRBJ2-7; D is ambiguous. From germline, CDR1 is SGHAT and CDR2 FQNNGV. This CDR3 is 17 amino acids long. Deletions cut 4 bases from V and 1 base from J, with 20 bases between. The chain's CDR3 is CASSSLRRASKSYEQYF. For the CDR3, the DNA is TGTGCCAGCAGCTCTTTGCGCCGGGCCTCAAAATCCTACGAGCAGTACTTC.

The chain has TRBV9 and TRBJ2-3; 10 bases are shared with TRBD1. Germline-derived CDR1 and CDR2 are SGDLS and YYNGEE. Unmatched junction bases numbered 2, after V lost 3 bases and J lost 1 base. The CDR3 is 15 amino acids. The CDR3 protein is CASSAGQGGTDTQYF. The CDR3 DNA is TGTGCCAGCAGCGCCGGACAGGGGGGCACAGATACGCAGTATTTT.

The rearrangement links TRBV10-3 to TRBJ2-5; 9 positions agree with TRBD2. CDR1 and CDR2 from the germline V gene are ENHRY and SYGVKD. V shed 6 bases, J shed 5 bases, and the junction held 7 bases outside the gene matches. This CDR3 region has 14 residues. This CDR3 reads CAISDRLADETQYF. The DNA of the CDR3 is TGTGCCATCAGCGACAGACTAGCGGATGAGACCCAGTACTTC.

This chain links TRBV7-3 with TRBJ2-1; D not certain. The CDR3 extends over 13 amino acids. Germline CDR1 SGHTA, CDR2 FQGTGA. With 4 bases removed from V and 7 bases from J, the gap between germline ends came to 11 bases. The CDR3 loop reads CASSSPSSNEQFF. The CDR3 DNA reads TGTGCCAGCAGCTCCCCAAGCTCTAATGAGCAGTTCTTC.

This rearrangement joins TRBV6-2 or TRBV6-3 to TRBJ1-4; D is unresolved. CDR3 length: 12 amino acids. The ends were cut back, 5 bases at V and 7 bases at J, with 8 bases in the middle. CDR1 MNHEY and CDR2 SVGEGT come from the germline V gene. The DNA of the CDR3 is TGTGCCAGCAGTGCGTTGAGTGAAAAACTGTTTTTT. Amino acid sequence: CASSALSEKLFF.

V and J are TRBV18 and TRBJ2-5; TRBD2 matches 7 bases. Germline assignment: CDR1 KGHSH and CDR2 LQKENI. V dropped 6 bases and J dropped 9; count of bases not matched to a gene: 13. This CDR3 spans 14 amino acids. CDR3 amino acids: CASSPSGGGPSQYF. DNA for the CDR3: TGTGCCAGCTCCCCGTCCGGGGGAGGGCCGTCCCAGTACTTC. Full variable domain (outside the CDR3, taken from reference TRBV18 and TRBJ2-5): NAGVMQNPRHLVRRRGQEARLRCSPMKGHSHVYWYRQLPEEGLKFMVYLQKENIIDESGMPKERFSAEFPKEGPSILRIQQVVRGDSAAYFCASSPSGGGPSQYFGPGTRLLVL.

CDR3 bases: TGTGCCAGCAGCTTTCAGGGGGCAGAGCAGCCCCAGCATTTT. Its protein product is CASSFQGAEQPQHF. V gene TRBV7-2 combines with J gene TRBJ1-5; TRBD1 agrees at 8 bases. Losses at the gene ends were 3 bases for V and 7 bases for J; bases not matched to a gene: 5. From germline, CDR1 is SGHTA and CDR2 FQGNSA. The CDR3 length is 14 residues. Looking up the rest from reference TRBV7-2 and TRBJ1-5 gives the full variable domain: GAGVSQSPSNKVTEKGKDVELRCDPISGHTALYWYRQSLGQGLEFLIYFQGNSAPDKSGLPSDRFSAERTGGSVSTLTIQRTQQEDSAVYLCASSFQGAEQPQHFGDGTRLSIL.

This clone was detected once. The chain carries TRBV28 and TRBJ1-3, with D hard to call. CDR1 and CDR2 from the germline V gene are MDHEN and SYDVKM. V gave up 3 bases and J gave up 0 bases, with 15 bases separating them. This CDR3 is 17 amino acids long. The CDR3 protein is CASSFSGVHHSGNTIYF. The CDR3 bases are TGTGCCAGCAGTTTCTCTGGGGTGCACCACTCTGGAAACACCATATATTTT.

V usage is TRBV5-1 and J usage is TRBJ2-3; a possible D gene is TRBD2 (5 bases). The ends were cut back, 7 bases at V and 4 bases at J, with 16 bases in the middle. Germline lookup yields CDR1 SGHRS and CDR2 YFSETQ. This CDR3 is 14 amino acids long. The CDR3 is CASLSMSGSDTQYF. As DNA, the CDR3 is TGCGCCAGCTTGTCCATGAGCGGTTCAGATACGCAGTATTTT.

J is TRBJ2-1 and V is TRBV24-1; unclear D gene. In germline, CDR1 is KGHDR, CDR2 SFDVKD. Trimming cost V 5 bases and J 2 bases, with 12 bases left between them. This CDR3 is built from 15 residues. CDR3 amino acids: CATSGRSTTYNEQFF. CDR3 DNA: TGTGCCACCAGTGGACGTTCCACCACCTACAATGAGCAGTTCTTC.

The J gene is TRBJ2-1, the V gene TRBV10-3; TRBD2 matches at 7 bases. Looked up from germline, CDR1 is ENHRY and CDR2 is SYGVKD. V lost 1 base to trimming and J lost 7 bases; unmatched junction nucleotides: 4. The CDR3 spans 14 residues. The CDR3 DNA sequence: TGTGCCATCAGTGAGTACCACGGGAGGAATGAGCAGTTCTTC. Translated: CAISEYHGRNEQFF.

This chain joins TRBV24-1 and TRBJ2-7, with D maybe TRBD2 (5 bases). With 3 bases removed from V and 7 bases from J, the gap between germline ends came to 12 bases. This CDR3 region has 13 residues. The germline V gene has CDR1 KGHDR and CDR2 SFDVKD. CDR3 coding DNA: TGTGCCACCAGTGATCCCGGGGTTAAGGAGCAGTACTTC. It codes for CATSDPGVKEQYF.

The V gene is TRBV10-1, the J gene TRBJ2-3; 11 nucleotides match TRBD2. This CDR3 comprises 15 residues. V was pared by 6 bases and J by 11 bases, with 13 bases of the junction left unmatched. Looked up from germline, CDR1 is WNHNN and CDR2 is SYGVQD (reference sequence). CDR3 sequence: CASSETSGREIKQYF. Written as DNA, the CDR3 is TGCGCCAGCAGCGAAACTAGCGGGAGAGAGATTAAGCAGTATTTT.

This clone was found a few times. Other DNA sequences in this specimen translate into the identical CDR3. V gene TRBV12-3 or TRBV12-4 combines with J gene TRBJ2-1; no firm D call. V was clipped by 3 bases and J by 4 bases, with 7 bases between them. CDR3 length equals 13 residues. This CDR3 is CASSFSSYNEQFF. The CDR3 region has the DNA TGTGCCAGCAGTTTTTCCAGTTACAATGAGCAGTTCTTC.

This sequence joins TRBV28 and TRBJ2-7; D may be TRBD1 (6 bases). CDR3 length: 12 amino acids. Trimming cost V 3 bases and J 5 bases, with 8 bases left between them. Germline V gene sequence: CDR1 MDHEN, CDR2 SYDVKM. CDR3 region: CASSFNRDEQYF. As DNA, the CDR3 is TGTGCCAGCAGTTTTAACAGGGACGAGCAGTACTTC.

The chain carries TRBV10-3 and TRBJ1-2, with D possibly being TRBD1 (6 bases). V dropped 0 bases and J dropped 4 bases, with 6 bases sitting between them. The CDR3 consists of 13 residues. Per the germline V gene, CDR1 is ENHRY and CDR2 is SYGVKD. This CDR3 is CAISESDSYGYTF. The CDR3 bases are TGTGCCATCAGTGAGTCGGACAGCTATGGCTACACCTTC.

The rearrangement joins TRBV2 to TRBJ2-1, with D possibly being TRBD1 or TRBD2 (6 bases each). The V gene's germline CDR1 is SNHLY and CDR2 FYNNEI. This CDR3 is built from 17 residues. The ends were cut back, 4 bases at V and 2 bases at J, with 18 bases in the middle. Here the CDR3 reads CASSVEGQRAAYNEQFF. The CDR3 region has the DNA TGTGCCAGCAGTGTGGAGGGACAACGGGCCGCCTACAATGAGCAGTTCTTC.

The chain carries TRBV5-4 and TRBJ1-1, with D perhaps TRBD1 (5 bases). This CDR3 has 15 residues. V lost 0 bases, J lost 1 base, and 10 bases lay in between. Germline V gene sequence: CDR1 SGHNT, CDR2 YYREEE (reference sequence). CDR3 loop: CASSLDFGQNTEAFF. CDR3 nucleotides: TGTGCCAGCAGCTTGGACTTCGGACAGAACACTGAAGCTTTCTTT.

In its sample, this clone was seen once. The V call is TRBV28, the J call TRBJ1-2; possible D gene TRBD1, 5 bases. With 5 bases removed from V and 4 bases from J, the gap between germline ends came to 17 bases. CDR3 size: 15 residues. The germline CDR1 and CDR2 sequences are MDHEN and SYDVKM. DNA of the CDR3: TGTGCCAGCAGTCTGGGGGGGACGGCCGTCTATGGCTACACCTTC. Translated: CASSLGGTAVYGYTF.